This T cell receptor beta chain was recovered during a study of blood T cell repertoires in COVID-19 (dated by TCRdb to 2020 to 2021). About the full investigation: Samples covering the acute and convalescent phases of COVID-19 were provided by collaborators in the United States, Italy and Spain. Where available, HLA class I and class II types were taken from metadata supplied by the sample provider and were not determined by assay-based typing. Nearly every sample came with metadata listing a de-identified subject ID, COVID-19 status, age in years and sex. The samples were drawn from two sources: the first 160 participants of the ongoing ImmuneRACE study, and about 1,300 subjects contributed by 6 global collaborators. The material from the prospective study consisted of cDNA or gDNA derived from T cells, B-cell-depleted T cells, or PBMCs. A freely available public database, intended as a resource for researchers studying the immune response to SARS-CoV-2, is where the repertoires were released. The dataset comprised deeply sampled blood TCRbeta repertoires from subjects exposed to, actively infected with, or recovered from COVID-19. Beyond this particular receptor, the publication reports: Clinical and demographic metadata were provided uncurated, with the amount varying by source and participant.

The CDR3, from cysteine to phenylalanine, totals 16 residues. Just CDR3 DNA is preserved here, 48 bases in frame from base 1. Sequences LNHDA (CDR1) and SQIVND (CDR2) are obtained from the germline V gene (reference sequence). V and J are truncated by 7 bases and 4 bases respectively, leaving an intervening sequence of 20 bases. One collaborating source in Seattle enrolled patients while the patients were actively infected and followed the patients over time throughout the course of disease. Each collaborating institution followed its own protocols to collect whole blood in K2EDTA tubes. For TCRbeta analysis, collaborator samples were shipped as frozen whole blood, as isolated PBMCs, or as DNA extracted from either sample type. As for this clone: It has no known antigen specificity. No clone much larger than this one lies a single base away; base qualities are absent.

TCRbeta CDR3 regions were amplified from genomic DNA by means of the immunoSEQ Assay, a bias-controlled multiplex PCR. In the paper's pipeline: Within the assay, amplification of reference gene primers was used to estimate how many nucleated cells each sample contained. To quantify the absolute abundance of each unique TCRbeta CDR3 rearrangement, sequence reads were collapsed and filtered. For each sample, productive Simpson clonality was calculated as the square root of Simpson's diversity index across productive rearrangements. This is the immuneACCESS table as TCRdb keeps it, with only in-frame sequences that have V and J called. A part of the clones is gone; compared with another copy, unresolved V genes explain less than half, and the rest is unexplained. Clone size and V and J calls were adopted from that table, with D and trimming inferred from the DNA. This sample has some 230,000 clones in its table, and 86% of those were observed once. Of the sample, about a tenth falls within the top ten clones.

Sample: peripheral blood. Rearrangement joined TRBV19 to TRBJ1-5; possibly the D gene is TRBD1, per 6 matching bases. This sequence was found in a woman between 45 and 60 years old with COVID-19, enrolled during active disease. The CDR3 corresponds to CASTLRNRASNQPQHF. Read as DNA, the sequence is TGTGCCAGTACCTTAAGGAACAGGGCCTCGAATCAGCCCCAGCATTTT.